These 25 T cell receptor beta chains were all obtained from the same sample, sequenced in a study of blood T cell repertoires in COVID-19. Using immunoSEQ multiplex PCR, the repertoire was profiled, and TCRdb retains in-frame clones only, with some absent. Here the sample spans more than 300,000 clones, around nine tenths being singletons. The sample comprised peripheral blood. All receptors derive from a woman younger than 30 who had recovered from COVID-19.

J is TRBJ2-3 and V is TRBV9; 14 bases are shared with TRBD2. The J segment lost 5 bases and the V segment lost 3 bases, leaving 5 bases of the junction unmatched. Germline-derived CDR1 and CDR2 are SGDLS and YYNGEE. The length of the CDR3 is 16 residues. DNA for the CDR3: TGTGCCAGCAGCGCTACCGGACTAGCGGGAGGAGATACGCAGTATTTT. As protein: CASSATGLAGGDTQYF. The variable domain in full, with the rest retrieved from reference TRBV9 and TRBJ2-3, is DSGVTQTPKHLITATGQRVTLRCSPRSGDLSVYWYQQSLDQGLQFLIQYYNGEERAKGNILERFSAQQFPDLHSELNLSSLELGDSALYFCASSATGLAGGDTQYFGPGTRLTVL.

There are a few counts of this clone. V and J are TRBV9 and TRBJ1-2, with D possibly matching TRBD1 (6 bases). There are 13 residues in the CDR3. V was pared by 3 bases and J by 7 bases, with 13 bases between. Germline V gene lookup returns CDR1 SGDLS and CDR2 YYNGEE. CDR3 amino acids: CASSASGATGYTF. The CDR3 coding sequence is TGTGCCAGCAGCGCATCAGGGGCAACTGGCTACACCTTC.

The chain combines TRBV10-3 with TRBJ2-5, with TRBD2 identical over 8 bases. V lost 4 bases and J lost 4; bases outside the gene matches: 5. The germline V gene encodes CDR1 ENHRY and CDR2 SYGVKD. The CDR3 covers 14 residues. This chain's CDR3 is CAISVSGSTETQYF. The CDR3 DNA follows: TGTGCCATCAGTGTCAGCGGGAGCACAGAGACCCAGTACTTC.

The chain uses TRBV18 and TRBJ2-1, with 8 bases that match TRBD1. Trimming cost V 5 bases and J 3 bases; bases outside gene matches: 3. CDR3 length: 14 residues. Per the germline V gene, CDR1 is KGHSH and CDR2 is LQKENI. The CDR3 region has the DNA TGTGCCAGCTCATTTGGACAGGGCTACAATGAGCAGTTCTTC. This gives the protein CASSFGQGYNEQFF. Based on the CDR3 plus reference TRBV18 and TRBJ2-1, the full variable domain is NAGVMQNPRHLVRRRGQEARLRCSPMKGHSHVYWYRQLPEEGLKFMVYLQKENIIDESGMPKERFSAEFPKEGPSILRIQQVVRGDSAAYFCASSFGQGYNEQFFGPGTRLTVL.

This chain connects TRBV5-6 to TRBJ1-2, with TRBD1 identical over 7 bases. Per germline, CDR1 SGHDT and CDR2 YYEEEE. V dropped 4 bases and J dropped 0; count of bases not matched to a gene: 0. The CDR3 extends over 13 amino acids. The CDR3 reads CASSDRANYGYTF. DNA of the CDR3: TGTGCCAGCAGCGACAGGGCTAACTATGGCTACACCTTC.

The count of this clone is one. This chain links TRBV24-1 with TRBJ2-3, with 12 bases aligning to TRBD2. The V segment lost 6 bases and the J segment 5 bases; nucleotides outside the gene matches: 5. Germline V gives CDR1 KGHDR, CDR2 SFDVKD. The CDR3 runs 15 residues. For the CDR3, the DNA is TGTGCCACCAGTCGCCCGGGACTAGCGGGAGATACGCAGTATTTT. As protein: CATSRPGLAGDTQYF.

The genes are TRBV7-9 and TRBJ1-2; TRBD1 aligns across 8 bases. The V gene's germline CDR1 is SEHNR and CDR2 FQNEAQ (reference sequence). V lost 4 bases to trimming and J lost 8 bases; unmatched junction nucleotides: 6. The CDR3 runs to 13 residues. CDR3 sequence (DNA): TGTGCCAGCAGCTCGCAGGGGGCGCGAGGCTACACCTTC. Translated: CASSSQGARGYTF.

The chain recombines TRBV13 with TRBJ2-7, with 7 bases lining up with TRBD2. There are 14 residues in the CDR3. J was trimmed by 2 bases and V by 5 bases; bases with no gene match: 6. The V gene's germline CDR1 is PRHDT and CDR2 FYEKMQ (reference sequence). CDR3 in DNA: TGTGCCAGCAGCGGGAGGGAGGGGACCTACGAGCAGTACGTC. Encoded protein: CASSGREGTYEQYV.

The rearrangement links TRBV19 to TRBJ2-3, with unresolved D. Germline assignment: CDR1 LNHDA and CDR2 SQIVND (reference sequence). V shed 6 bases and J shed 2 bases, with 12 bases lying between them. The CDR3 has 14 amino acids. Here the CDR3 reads CASSHTTTTDTQYF. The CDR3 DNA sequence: TGTGCCAGTAGCCATACTACGACCACAGATACGCAGTATTTT.

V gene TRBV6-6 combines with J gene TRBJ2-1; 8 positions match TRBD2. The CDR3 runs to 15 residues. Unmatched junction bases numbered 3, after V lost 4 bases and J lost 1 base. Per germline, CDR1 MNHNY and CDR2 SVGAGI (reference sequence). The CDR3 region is CASSLLAASYNEQFF. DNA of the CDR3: TGTGCCAGCAGTTTACTAGCGGCTTCCTACAATGAGCAGTTCTTC.

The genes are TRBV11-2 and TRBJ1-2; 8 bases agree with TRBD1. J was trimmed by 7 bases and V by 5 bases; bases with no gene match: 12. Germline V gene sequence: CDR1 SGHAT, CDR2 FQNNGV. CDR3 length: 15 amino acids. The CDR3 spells CASSGSSGGSAGYTF. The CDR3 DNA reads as TGTGCCAGCAGCGGAAGCTCAGGGGGCTCGGCTGGCTACACCTTC.

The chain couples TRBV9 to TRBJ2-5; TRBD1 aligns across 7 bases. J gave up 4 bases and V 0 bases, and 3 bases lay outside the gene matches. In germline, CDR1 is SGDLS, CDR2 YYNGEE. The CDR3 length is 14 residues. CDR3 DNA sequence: TGTGCCAGCAGCGTAGGAGGGGGCGGAGAGACCCAGTACTTC. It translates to CASSVGGGGETQYF.

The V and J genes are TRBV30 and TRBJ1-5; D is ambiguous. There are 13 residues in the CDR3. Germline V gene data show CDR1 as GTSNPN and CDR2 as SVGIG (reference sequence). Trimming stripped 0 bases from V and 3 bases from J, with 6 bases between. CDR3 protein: CAWSVNYNQPQHF. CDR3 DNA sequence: TGTGCCTGGAGTGTAAACTACAATCAGCCCCAGCATTTT.

This CDR3 reads CASSWGTDYEQYV. The CDR3 DNA sequence: TGTGCCAGCAGTTGGGGGACAGACTACGAGCAGTACGTC. J is TRBJ2-7 and V is TRBV6-2 or TRBV6-3; 7 bases match TRBD1. The germline gives CDR1 MNHEY, CDR2 SVGEGT. V dropped 4 bases and J dropped 3; count of bases not matched to a gene: 3. This CDR3 contains 13 residues.

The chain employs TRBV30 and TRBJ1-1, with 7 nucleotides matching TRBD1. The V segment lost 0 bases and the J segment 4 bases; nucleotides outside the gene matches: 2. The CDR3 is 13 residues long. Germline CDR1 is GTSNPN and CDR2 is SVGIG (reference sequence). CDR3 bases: TGTGCCTGGAGTGTAAACAGGGGCACTGAAGCTTTCTTT. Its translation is CAWSVNRGTEAFF.

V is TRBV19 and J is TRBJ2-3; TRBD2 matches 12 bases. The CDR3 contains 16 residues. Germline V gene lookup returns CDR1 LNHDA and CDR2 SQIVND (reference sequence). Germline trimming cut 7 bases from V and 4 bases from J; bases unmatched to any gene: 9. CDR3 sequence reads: CASNKPGLAGSDTQYF. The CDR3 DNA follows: TGTGCCAGTAATAAACCCGGACTAGCGGGATCAGATACGCAGTATTTT.

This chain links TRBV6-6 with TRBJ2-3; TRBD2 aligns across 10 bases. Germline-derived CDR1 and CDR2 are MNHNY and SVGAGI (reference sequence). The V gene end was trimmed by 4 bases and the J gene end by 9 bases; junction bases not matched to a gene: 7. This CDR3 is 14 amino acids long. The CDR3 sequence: CASSSKAGGLTQYF. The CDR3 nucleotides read TGTGCCAGCAGTTCCAAAGCGGGAGGGCTGACGCAGTATTTT.

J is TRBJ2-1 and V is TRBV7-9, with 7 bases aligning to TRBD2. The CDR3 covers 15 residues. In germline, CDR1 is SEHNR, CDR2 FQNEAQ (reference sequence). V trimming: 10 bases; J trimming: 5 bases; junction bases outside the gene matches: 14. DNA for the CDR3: TGTGCCACCACGACGGGTTCCCTAGCGGACAATGAGCAGTTCTTC. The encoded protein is CATTTGSLADNEQFF. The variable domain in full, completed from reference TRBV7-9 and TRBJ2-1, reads DTGVSQNPRHKITKRGQNVTFRCDPISEHNRLYWYRQTLGQGPEFLTYFQNEAQLEKSRLLSDRFSAERPKGSFSTLEIQRTEQGDSAMYLCATTTGSLADNEQFFGPGTRLTVL.

The DNA of the CDR3 is TGTGCCAGCAGCCGAGGGGCGGGAGGTCGAGATACGCAGTATTTT. Translation gives CASSRGAGGRDTQYF. The chain recombines TRBV7-8 with TRBJ2-3; 8 bases agree with TRBD2. Germline trimming cut 5 bases from V and 5 bases from J; bases unmatched to any gene: 9. Germline assignment: CDR1 SGHVS and CDR2 FQNEAQ. The CDR3 extends over 15 amino acids. The full variable domain, its missing parts supplied by reference TRBV7-8 and TRBJ2-3, is GAGVSQSPRYKVAKRGQDVALRCDPISGHVSLFWYQQALGQGPEFLTYFQNEAQLDKSGLPSDRFFAERPEGSVSTLKIQRTQQEDSAVYLCASSRGAGGRDTQYFGPGTRLTVL.

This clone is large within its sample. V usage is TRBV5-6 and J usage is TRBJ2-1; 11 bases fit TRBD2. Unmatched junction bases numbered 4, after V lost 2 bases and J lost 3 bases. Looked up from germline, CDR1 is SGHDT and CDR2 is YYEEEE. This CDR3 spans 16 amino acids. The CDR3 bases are TGTGCCAGCAGCTTCGGGACTAGCGGTATCTACAATGAGCAGTTCTTC. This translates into CASSFGTSGIYNEQFF. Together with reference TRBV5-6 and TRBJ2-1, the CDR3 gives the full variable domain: DAGVTQSPTHLIKTRGQQVTLRCSPKSGHDTVSWYQQALGQGPQFIFQYYEEEERQRGNFPDRFSGHQFPNYSSELNVNALLLGDSALYLCASSFGTSGIYNEQFFGPGTRLTVL.

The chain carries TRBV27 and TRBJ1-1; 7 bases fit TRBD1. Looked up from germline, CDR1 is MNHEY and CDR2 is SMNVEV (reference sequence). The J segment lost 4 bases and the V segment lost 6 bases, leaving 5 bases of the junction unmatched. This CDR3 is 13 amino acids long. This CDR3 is CASRKGAGTEAFF. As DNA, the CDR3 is TGTGCCAGCAGGAAGGGGGCTGGCACTGAAGCTTTCTTT.

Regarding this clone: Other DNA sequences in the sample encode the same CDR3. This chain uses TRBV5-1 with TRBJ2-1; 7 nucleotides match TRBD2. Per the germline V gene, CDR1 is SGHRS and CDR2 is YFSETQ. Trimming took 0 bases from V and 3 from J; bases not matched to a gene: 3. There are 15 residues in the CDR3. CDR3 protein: CASSLVGGSYNEQFF. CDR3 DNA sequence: TGCGCCAGCAGCTTGGTAGGCGGGAGCTACAATGAGCAGTTCTTC. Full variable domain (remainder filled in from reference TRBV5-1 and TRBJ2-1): KAGVTQTPRYLIKTRGQQVTLSCSPISGHRSVSWYQQTPGQGLQFLFEYFSETQRNKGNFPGRFSGRQFSNSRSEMNVSTLELGDSALYLCASSLVGGSYNEQFFGPGTRLTVL.

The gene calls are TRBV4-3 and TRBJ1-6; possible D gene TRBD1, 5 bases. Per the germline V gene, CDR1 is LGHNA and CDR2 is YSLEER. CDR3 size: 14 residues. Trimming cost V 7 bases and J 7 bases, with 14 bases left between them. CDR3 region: CASNYGGDNSPLHF. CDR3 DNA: TGCGCCAGCAACTACGGAGGGGACAATTCACCCCTCCACTTT.

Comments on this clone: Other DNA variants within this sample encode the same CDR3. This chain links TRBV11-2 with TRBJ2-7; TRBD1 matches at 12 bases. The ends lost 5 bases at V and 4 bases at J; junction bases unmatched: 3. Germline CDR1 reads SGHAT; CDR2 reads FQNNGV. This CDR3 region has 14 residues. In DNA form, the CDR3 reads TGTGCCAGCAGCCCGGGACAGGGGGCTTACGAGCAGTACGTC. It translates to CASSPGQGAYEQYV.

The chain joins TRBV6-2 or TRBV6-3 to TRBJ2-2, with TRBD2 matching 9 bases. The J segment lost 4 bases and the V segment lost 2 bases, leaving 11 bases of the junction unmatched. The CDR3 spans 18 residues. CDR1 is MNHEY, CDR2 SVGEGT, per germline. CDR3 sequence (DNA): TGTGCCAGCAGTTACCCTCTCGGCAGCGGGAGGCGCACCGGGGAGCTGTTTTTT. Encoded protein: CASSYPLGSGRRTGELFF.